This T cell receptor (beta chain) came from a study of cytomegalovirus exposure and HLA in healthy donors. Healthy bone marrow donors made up the donors. The PCR was carried out with 60 Vbeta primers and 13 Jbeta primers. Libraries were prepared by immunoSEQ multiplex PCR; TCRdb keeps only in-frame clonotypes and omits some of them. The table lists more than 200,000 clones, 82% of them singletons. Comments on this clone: Its antigen is undetermined.

With V trimmed by 0 bases and J by 6 bases, 5 bases remained unmatched. This CDR3 has 14 amino acids. Per germline, CDR1 SGHKS and CDR2 YYEKEE (reference sequence). Study-wide results and limits: Confirmation in vitro established that a few CMV-associated chains were specific for CMV antigens. Compared with the roughly 700-donor mean, an Asian-associated ancestry cluster reportedly had fewer N-insertions, according to a later analysis.

The specimen was PBMCs. The chain links TRBV5-5 to TRBJ2-7; TRBD2 agrees at 8 bases. The TCR comes from a man aged 35-49 years in good health and CMV-seropositive. CDR3 nucleotide sequence: TGTGCCAGCAGCTTGGCCGGGGGGGGAGGCGAGCAGTACTTC. Protein: CASSLAGGGGEQYF.